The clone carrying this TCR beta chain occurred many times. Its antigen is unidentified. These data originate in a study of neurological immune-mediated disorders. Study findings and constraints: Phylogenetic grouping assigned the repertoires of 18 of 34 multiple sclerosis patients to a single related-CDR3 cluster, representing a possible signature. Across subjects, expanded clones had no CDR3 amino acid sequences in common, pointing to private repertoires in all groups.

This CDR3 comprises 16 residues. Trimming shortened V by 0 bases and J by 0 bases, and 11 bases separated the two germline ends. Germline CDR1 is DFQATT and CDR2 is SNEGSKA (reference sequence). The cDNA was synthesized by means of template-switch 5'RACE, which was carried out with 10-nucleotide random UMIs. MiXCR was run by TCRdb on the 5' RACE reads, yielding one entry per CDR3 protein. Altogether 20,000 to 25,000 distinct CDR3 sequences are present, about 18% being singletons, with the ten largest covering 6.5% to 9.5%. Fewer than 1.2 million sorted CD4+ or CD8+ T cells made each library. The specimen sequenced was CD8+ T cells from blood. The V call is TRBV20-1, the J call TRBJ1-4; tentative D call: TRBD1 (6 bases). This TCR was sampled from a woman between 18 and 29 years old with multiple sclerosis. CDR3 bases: TGCAGTGCTAGAGACCATTCAGGGGCAACTAATGAAAAACTGTTTTTT. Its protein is CSARDHSGATNEKLFF.